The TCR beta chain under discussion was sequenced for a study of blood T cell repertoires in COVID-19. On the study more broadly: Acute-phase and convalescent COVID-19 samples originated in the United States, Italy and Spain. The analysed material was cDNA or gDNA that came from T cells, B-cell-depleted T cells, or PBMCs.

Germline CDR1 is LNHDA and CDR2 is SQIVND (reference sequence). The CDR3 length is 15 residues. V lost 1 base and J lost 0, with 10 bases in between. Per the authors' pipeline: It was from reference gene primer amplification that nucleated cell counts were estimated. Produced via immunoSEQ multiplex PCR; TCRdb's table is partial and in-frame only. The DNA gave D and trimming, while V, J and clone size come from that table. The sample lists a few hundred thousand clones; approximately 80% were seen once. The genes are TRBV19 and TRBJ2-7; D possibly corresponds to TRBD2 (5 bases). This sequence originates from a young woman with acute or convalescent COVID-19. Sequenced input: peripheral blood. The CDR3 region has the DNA TGTGCCAGTAGTATAGGCTTCAGCGGCTCCTACGAGCAGTACTTC. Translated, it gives CASSIGFSGSYEQYF.